One sample yielded the 18 T cell receptor beta chains listed below, sequenced in a study of shared clonotypes between healthy human individuals. Cells designated naive CD8 were CD45RO-negative and were positively selected for CCR7, with terminally differentiated effector memory CD45RA+ cells excluded. This table comes from immunoSEQ multiplex PCR, and its TCRdb copy is limited to in-frame clones, with some not included. The table shows about 700,000 clones, with 92% occurring only once. Specimen: naive CD8+ T cells sorted from blood. These receptors were obtained from a man aged 25 to 40 in good health.

The chain combines TRBV11-2 with TRBJ2-3, with no clear D. V was pared by 1 base and J by 7 bases, with 6 bases between. Germline V gene sequence: CDR1 SGHAT, CDR2 FQNNGV. The CDR3 runs to 12 residues. DNA of the CDR3: TGTGCCAGCAGCTTAGCGTCCAATACGCAGTATTTT. Translated: CASSLASNTQYF. Full variable domain (outside the CDR3, taken from reference TRBV11-2 and TRBJ2-3): EAGVAQSPRYKIIEKRQSVAFWCNPISGHATLYWYQQILGQGPKLLIQFQNNGVVDDSQLPKDRFSAERLKGVDSTLKIQPAKLEDSAVYLCASSLASNTQYFGPGTRLTVL.

The CDR3 sequence: CASSYSKQGHSEQYF. The CDR3 DNA is TGTGCCAGCAGTTACTCGAAACAGGGGCACTCCGAGCAGTACTTC. The chain uses TRBV6-5 and TRBJ2-7, with TRBD1 matching over 7 bases. Germline CDR1 is MNHEY and CDR2 is SVGAGI. The CDR3 has 15 amino acids. V shed 0 bases, J shed 6 bases, and the junction held 8 bases outside the gene matches.

A single count supports this clone. V usage is TRBV28 and J usage is TRBJ2-7, with D possibly TRBD2 on 6 matching bases. The CDR3 is 15 amino acids. Germline V gene data show CDR1 as MDHEN and CDR2 as SYDVKM. With 9 bases removed from V and 0 bases from J, the gap between germline ends came to 18 bases. The CDR3 reads CAREPGRGSSYEQYF. Written as DNA, the CDR3 is TGTGCCAGAGAACCCGGACGGGGGAGCTCCTACGAGCAGTACTTC.

The rearrangement joins TRBV5-4 to TRBJ2-5; D is uncertain. CDR1 and CDR2 (germline): SGHNT, YYREEE (reference sequence). This CDR3 has 14 amino acids. Trimming cost V 4 bases and J 5 bases, with 15 bases left between them. The CDR3 DNA sequence: TGTGCCAGCAGCACCACACCGGCGCGGGAGACCCAGTACTTC. The encoded protein is CASSTTPARETQYF.

The chain is built from TRBV13 and TRBJ2-7, with 7 bases fitting TRBD1. The CDR3 consists of 12 residues. CDR1 PRHDT and CDR2 FYEKMQ come from the germline V gene (reference sequence). V gave up 0 bases and J gave up 10 bases; unmatched junction bases: 3. CDR3 sequence reads: CASSLGRGFQYF. CDR3 sequence (DNA): TGTGCCAGCAGCTTAGGCAGGGGGTTTCAGTACTTC.

V is TRBV6-4 and J is TRBJ2-2, with D perhaps matching TRBD2 (6 bases). Looked up from germline, CDR1 is MRHNA and CDR2 is SNTAGT. The CDR3 consists of 15 residues. V was clipped by 3 bases and J by 5 bases, with 13 bases between them. The CDR3 here is CASSEWQAGTGELFF. CDR3 in DNA: TGTGCCAGCAGTGAGTGGCAAGCGGGTACCGGGGAGCTGTTTTTT.

The chain links TRBV11-2 to TRBJ2-1; the D gene is possibly TRBD2 (5 bases). The V gene's germline CDR1 is SGHAT and CDR2 FQNNGV. The CDR3 has 16 residues. The V end lost 0 bases, the J end lost 6 bases, and 15 bases lay between the germline ends. The CDR3 DNA reads TGTGCCAGCAGCTTAGAACGGGGAAGACAAAGCAATGAGCAGTTCTTC. It codes for CASSLERGRQSNEQFF.

This chain joins TRBV28 and TRBJ2-3; 13 nucleotides agree with TRBD2. From germline, CDR1 is MDHEN and CDR2 SYDVKM. V lost 6 bases to trimming and J lost 5 bases; unmatched junction nucleotides: 5. The CDR3 length is 15 residues. CDR3 loop: CASRRTSGRLDTQYF. Written as DNA, the CDR3 is TGTGCCAGCAGGAGGACTAGCGGGAGATTAGATACGCAGTATTTT.

The chain couples TRBV27 to TRBJ2-1, with a tentative D call TRBD2 (6 bases). V lost 6 bases to trimming and J lost 0 bases, with 12 bases between them. The germline V gene encodes CDR1 MNHEY and CDR2 SMNVEV (reference sequence). The CDR3 covers 15 residues. CDR3 coding DNA: TGTGCCAGCAGAAAGAGCGGGTACTCCTACAATGAGCAGTTCTTC. Translated, it gives CASRKSGYSYNEQFF.

V usage is TRBV7-8 and J usage is TRBJ2-1; TRBD1 is a possible D gene (5 bases). Germline values: CDR1 SGHVS, CDR2 FQNEAQ. This CDR3 spans 15 amino acids. V dropped 3 bases and J dropped 6 bases, with 15 bases sitting between them. The CDR3, as DNA: TGTGCCAGCAGCTTTAGGCAGGGCACGGTCAATGAGCAGTTCTTC. Protein: CASSFRQGTVNEQFF.

The chain joins TRBV30 to TRBJ1-2; unclear D gene. Germline V gives CDR1 GTSNPN, CDR2 SVGIG (reference sequence). The V and J ends lost 4 bases and 4 bases respectively, with 10 bases between them. The CDR3 is made up of 12 amino acids. The CDR3 sequence: CAWTRSTYGYTF. For the CDR3, the DNA is TGTGCCTGGACTCGGAGTACCTATGGCTACACCTTC. Full variable domain (outside the CDR3, taken from reference TRBV30 and TRBJ1-2): SQTIHQWPATLVQPVGSPLSLECTVEGTSNPNLYWYRQAAGRGLQLLFYSVGIGQISSEVPQNLSASRPQDRQFILSSKKLLLSDSGFYLCAWTRSTYGYTFGSGTRLTVV.

The chain joins TRBV7-9 to TRBJ2-7; 10 bases fit TRBD2. From germline, CDR1 is SEHNR and CDR2 FQNEAQ (reference sequence). V trimming: 5 bases; J trimming: 5 bases; junction bases outside the gene matches: 12. The CDR3 has 16 residues. The CDR3 here is CASSHIAGGRWDEQYF. The CDR3 coding sequence is TGTGCCAGCAGCCACATAGCGGGAGGCAGGTGGGACGAGCAGTACTTC.

The chain carries TRBV2 and TRBJ2-7; TRBD2 might be the D (7 bases). V gave up 6 bases and J gave up 3 bases, with 12 bases separating them. The germline V gene encodes CDR1 SNHLY and CDR2 FYNNEI. The CDR3 has 13 residues. The CDR3 DNA sequence: TGTGCCAGCAGCGGGGGGCGGGTCTACGAGCAGTACTTC. This gives the protein CASSGGRVYEQYF.

The chain links TRBV25-1 to TRBJ2-5; unclear D gene. Per germline, CDR1 MGHDK and CDR2 SYGVNS. The V and J ends lost 4 bases and 5 bases respectively, with 11 bases between them. This CDR3 is built from 13 residues. In DNA form, the CDR3 reads TGTGCCAGCAGTGTTCCAAACCCGGAGACCCAGTACTTC. It encodes CASSVPNPETQYF.

The CDR3: CASSYSGGGGADTQYF. CDR3 nucleotides: TGTGCCAGCAGTTACTCGGGCGGAGGGGGCGCAGATACGCAGTATTTT. The rearrangement links TRBV6-5 to TRBJ2-3; D possibly corresponds to TRBD1 (7 bases). V was cut by 0 bases and J by 4 bases, with 14 bases left in between. There are 16 residues in the CDR3. Germline V gene sequence: CDR1 MNHEY, CDR2 SVGAGI.

This clone came up once. The chain carries TRBV15 and TRBJ2-7; tentatively, D is TRBD2 (6 bases). The V gene's germline CDR1 is LNHNV and CDR2 YYDKDF (reference sequence). V lost 5 bases and J lost 2, with 16 bases in between. The CDR3 is made up of 15 amino acids. The DNA for the CDR3 is TGTGCCACCAGCGAGATAGGAGGGAGAGCCTACGAGCAGTACTTC. Translation: CATSEIGGRAYEQYF.

The J gene is TRBJ2-1, the V gene TRBV5-4; 7 nucleotides line up with TRBD1. This CDR3 spans 15 amino acids. Germline assignment: CDR1 SGHNT and CDR2 YYREEE (reference sequence). V lost 4 bases and J lost 4; bases outside the gene matches: 8. The chain's CDR3 is CASSPQGTDYNEQFF. CDR3 nucleotide sequence: TGTGCCAGCAGCCCCCAGGGGACAGATTACAATGAGCAGTTCTTC. Drawing the rest from reference TRBV5-4 and TRBJ2-1, the complete variable domain is ETGVTQSPTHLIKTRGQQVTLRCSSQSGHNTVSWYQQALGQGPQFIFQYYREEENGRGNFPPRFSGLQFPNYSSELNVNALELDDSALYLCASSPQGTDYNEQFFGPGTRLTVL.

The chain is built from TRBV5-4 and TRBJ2-7, with 8 bases aligning to TRBD1. Germline assignment: CDR1 SGHNT and CDR2 YYREEE (reference sequence). Trimming cost V 4 bases and J 0 bases; bases outside gene matches: 3. This CDR3 region has 14 residues. DNA of the CDR3: TGTGCCAGCAGCCAGGGGGCGAGCTCCTACGAGCAGTACTTC. Translating it yields CASSQGASSYEQYF.